A selection of T cell receptor beta chains follows, all from one sample in a study of blood T cell repertoires in COVID-19. Only in-frame clones appear in the TCRdb table, and some are missing; sequencing was by immunoSEQ multiplex PCR. The sample holds over 90,000 clones, roughly 92% seen once. Sequencing was carried out using peripheral blood. These TCRs come from a woman aged 45-65 years with COVID-19, enrolled during active disease. Each CDR3 is given with its conserved first and last residue. A D gene is named only where the DNA matches it firmly. Clone size is given for some rows only: seen once, a few or many times, or a class if the clone is expanded.

d_gene | j_gene | v_gene | abundance | CDR3nt | CDR3aa
TRBD1 | TRBJ2-7 | TRBV5-6 | . | TGTGCCAGCAGCTTGAACACAGGGGGCTACGAGCAGTACTTC | CASSLNTGGYEQYF
TRBD1 | TRBJ1-2 | TRBV2 | . | TGTGCCAGCAGTCCGGGACAGGGAACTTATGGCTACACCTTC | CASSPGQGTYGYTF
. | TRBJ1-2 | TRBV2 | . | TGTGCCAGCAGGATTGGACAGAGAAGCTATGGCTACACCTTC | CASRIGQRSYGYTF
TRBD1 | TRBJ1-4 | TRBV4-3 | . | TGCGCCAGCAGCCAAGAGTGGGACAGCATCAATGAAAAACTGTTTTTT | CASSQEWDSINEKLFF
TRBD1 | TRBJ1-3 | TRBV2 | . | TGTGCCAGCAGCGGGACAGGGGGTAACACCATATATTTT | CASSGTGGNTIYF
TRBD1 | TRBJ2-1 | TRBV6-2/TRBV6-3 | . | TGTGCCAGCAGCAGGCACAGGGGTTCAGGGGATGAGCAGTTCTTC | CASSRHRGSGDEQFF
. | TRBJ1-2 | TRBV19 | . | TGTGCCAGTAACGTCGGAGCGCTGCCATGGGATGGCTACACCTTC | CASNVGALPWDGYTF
. | TRBJ1-3 | TRBV5-1 | . | TGCGCCAGCAGATCCTCTCTCGCGGGTGGAAACACCATATATTTT | CASRSSLAGGNTIYF
TRBD1 | TRBJ1-2 | TRBV2 | . | TGTGCCAGCAGTACGGGACAGGGGGATGTGGCCTATGGCTACACCTTC | CASSTGQGDVAYGYTF
. | TRBJ2-1 | TRBV7-3 | . | TGTGCCAGCAGCTCAGGGGCCCCTCTGGGGGGGAATGAGCAGTTCTTC | CASSSGAPLGGNEQFF
. | TRBJ1-5 | TRBV6-1 | . | TGTGCCAGCAGTGAAGTGGGGGGGAGCAATCAGCCCCAGCATTTT | CASSEVGGSNQPQHF
TRBD1 | TRBJ1-2 | TRBV7-8 | . | TGTGCCAGCAGCCGTCTGGGACAGCACTATGGCTACACCTTC | CASSRLGQHYGYTF
. | TRBJ2-3 | TRBV27 | . | TGTGCCACCGAAAAAAGGTACAGGTCAGATACGCAGTATTTT | CATEKRYRSDTQYF
. | TRBJ1-1 | TRBV30 | . | TGTGCCTGGAGCCATACCGGGAGCACTGAAGCTTTCTTT | CAWSHTGSTEAFF
. | TRBJ1-2 | TRBV13 | . | TGTGCCAGCAGCTCCGTGGGGGGGAACTATGGCTACACCTTC | CASSSVGGNYGYTF
TRBD1 | TRBJ2-6 | TRBV5-4 | . | TGTGCCAGCAGCTTCGACAGGGGTTTGTTGGGGGCCAACGTCCTGACTTTC | CASSFDRGLLGANVLTF
. | TRBJ1-6 | TRBV7-2 | few | TGTGCCAGCAGGACAGCAGTTAATTCACCCCTCCACTTT | CASRTAVNSPLHF
. | TRBJ1-4 | TRBV7-2 | once | TGTGCCAGCAGCCCGGGACAAAGGCAAGAAAAACTGTTTTTT | CASSPGQRQEKLFF
. | TRBJ2-1 | TRBV9 | . | TGTGCCAGCAGCGTAGTCCCCGACAGGAGCTCCTACAATGAGCAGTTCTTC | CASSVVPDRSSYNEQFF
. | TRBJ1-5 | TRBV5-1 | once | TGCGCCAGCAGCTTGGCCCGGGGGAATCAGCCCCAGCATTTT | CASSLARGNQPQHF
. | TRBJ1-6 | TRBV11-2 | . | TGTGCCAGCAGCCCCCATGGACAGTCTAATTCACCCCTCCACTTT | CASSPHGQSNSPLHF
. | TRBJ1-4 | TRBV15 | . | TGTGCCACCAGCAGAGAGGGCAGGGGTGATGAAAAACTGTTTTTT | CATSREGRGDEKLFF
. | TRBJ2-7 | TRBV28 | . | TGTGCCACCTATCCGGGACAAATAACTACCTACGAGCAGTACTTC | CATYPGQITTYEQYF
. | TRBJ2-3 | TRBV5-1 | . | TGCGCCAGCAGCCGCTTTACAGGAGTCACCACAGATACGCAGTATTTT | CASSRFTGVTTDTQYF
TRBD1 | TRBJ2-2 | TRBV7-2 | once | TGTGCCAGCAGCTCGGGTCGACAGGGAGCGAACACCGGGGAGCTGTTTTTT | CASSSGRQGANTGELFF
. | TRBJ1-5 | TRBV10-2 | once | TGCGCCAGCTCGGACAGAAAACAGCCCCAGCATTTT | CASSDRKQPQHF
. | TRBJ1-1 | TRBV5-1 | . | TGCGCCAGCAGAGAGGGCAGGGAGGAGAGAGCTTTCTTT | CASREGREERAFF
. | TRBJ2-6 | TRBV30 | . | TGTGCCTGGGGGTTCGGGGGCTCTGGGGCCAACGTCCTGACTTTC | CAWGFGGSGANVLTF
. | TRBJ1-4 | TRBV6-2/TRBV6-3 | . | TGTGCCAGCAGTTACTTGTCAGGGATGGATGAAAAACTGTTTTTT | CASSYLSGMDEKLFF
. | TRBJ2-5 | TRBV3-1/TRBV3-2 | once | TGTGCCAGCAGCCAAGCAGGAGAGACCCAGTACTTC | CASSQAGETQYF
TRBD1 | TRBJ1-3 | TRBV29-1 | . | TGCAGCGTTGATTCAGGGGGAGGAAACACCATATATTTT | CSVDSGGGNTIYF
. | TRBJ1-1 | TRBV7-8 | once | TGTGCCAGCACCCCAGGGAGGTTGAACACTGAAGCTTTCTTT | CASTPGRLNTEAFF
. | TRBJ1-1 | TRBV19 | . | TGTGCCAGTAGTAACAGTGTGAACACTGAAGCTTTCTTT | CASSNSVNTEAFF
TRBD1 | TRBJ1-5 | TRBV27 | . | TGTGCCAGCGGCATAACAGGGGCAGGCGGCAATCAGCCCCAGCATTTT | CASGITGAGGNQPQHF
. | TRBJ1-1 | TRBV29-1 | . | TGCAGCGTTAGACAGGACACTGAAGCTTTCTTT | CSVRQDTEAFF
. | TRBJ1-6 | TRBV5-4 | . | TGTGCCAGCAGCTTGGGGGGGACAAGGGATTCACCCCTCCACTTT | CASSLGGTRDSPLHF
. | TRBJ2-1 | TRBV2 | . | TGTGCCAGCAGTAGGGGCTCCTACAATGAGCAGTTCTTC | CASSRGSYNEQFF
TRBD1 | TRBJ1-4 | TRBV5-5 | . | TGTGCCAGCAGCTTGCGGACAGGGGATTCAACTAATGAAAAACTGTTTTTT | CASSLRTGDSTNEKLFF
. | TRBJ1-1 | TRBV24-1 | . | TGTGCCACCAGTGATACAGGTAACGGGGCTTTCTTT | CATSDTGNGAFF
. | TRBJ1-1 | TRBV18 | . | TGTGCCAGCTCACCAGTGCAGGGGTTGCCCACTGAAGCTTTCTTT | CASSPVQGLPTEAFF
TRBD2 | TRBJ2-2 | TRBV5-1 | . | TGCGCCAGCAGCTTGGAGGGACTAGCGGTCACCGGGGAGCTGTTTTTT | CASSLEGLAVTGELFF
TRBD1 | TRBJ2-5 | TRBV15 | . | TGTGCCACCAGCAGATTGGAAAGGGGGCCCCAAGAGACCCAGTACTTC | CATSRLERGPQETQYF
TRBD2 | TRBJ2-1 | TRBV6-2/TRBV6-3 | . | TGTGCCAGCAGTCTACTAGCGGGGGCGAGAGACAATGAGCAGTTCTTC | CASSLLAGARDNEQFF
. | TRBJ1-2 | TRBV10-2 | . | TGCGCCAGCAGGGACACTGCTAACTATGGCTACACCTTC | CASRDTANYGYTF